This TCR beta chain was profiled in a study of cytomegalovirus exposure and HLA in healthy donors. The study's findings and limits: CMV serostatus alone was available as immune exposure information. Clonal expansion, a later analysis showed, was greater in HLA-associated TCR beta chains than in equally common others. TCR beta sequences reportedly predicted most subjects' HLA-A and HLA-B alleles accurately.

Trimming took 7 bases from V and 0 from J; bases not matched to a gene: 6. This CDR3 comprises 15 residues. Germline CDR1 is SNHLY and CDR2 is FYNNEI. As to this clone: What it binds is unknown.

The PCR had 60 Vbeta and 13 Jbeta primers. This table comes from immunoSEQ multiplex PCR, and its TCRdb copy is limited to in-frame clones, with some not included. The table includes over 85,000 clones, about three quarters detected once. The material sequenced was PBMCs. The chain has TRBV2 and TRBJ1-3, with TRBD1 matching over 7 bases. This sequence was found in a woman aged 60-75 years in good health and CMV-seropositive. CDR3 DNA: TGTGCCAGCAATGACAGGGTGTTCTCTGGAAACACCATATATTTT. It encodes CASNDRVFSGNTIYF.